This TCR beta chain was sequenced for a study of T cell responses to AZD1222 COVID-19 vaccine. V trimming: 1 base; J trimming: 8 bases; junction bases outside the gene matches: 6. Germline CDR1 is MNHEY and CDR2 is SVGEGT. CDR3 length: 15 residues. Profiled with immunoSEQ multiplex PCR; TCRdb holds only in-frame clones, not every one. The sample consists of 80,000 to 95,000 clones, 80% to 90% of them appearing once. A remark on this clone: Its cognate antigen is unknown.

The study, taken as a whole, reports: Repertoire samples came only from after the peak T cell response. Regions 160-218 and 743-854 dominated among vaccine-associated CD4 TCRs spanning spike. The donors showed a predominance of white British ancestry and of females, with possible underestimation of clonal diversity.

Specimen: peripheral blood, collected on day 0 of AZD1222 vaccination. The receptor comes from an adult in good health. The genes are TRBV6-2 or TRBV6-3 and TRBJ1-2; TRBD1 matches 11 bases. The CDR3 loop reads CASSYLPGQGEGYTF. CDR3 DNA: TGTGCCAGCAGTTACTTGCCGGGACAGGGGGAAGGCTACACCTTC.